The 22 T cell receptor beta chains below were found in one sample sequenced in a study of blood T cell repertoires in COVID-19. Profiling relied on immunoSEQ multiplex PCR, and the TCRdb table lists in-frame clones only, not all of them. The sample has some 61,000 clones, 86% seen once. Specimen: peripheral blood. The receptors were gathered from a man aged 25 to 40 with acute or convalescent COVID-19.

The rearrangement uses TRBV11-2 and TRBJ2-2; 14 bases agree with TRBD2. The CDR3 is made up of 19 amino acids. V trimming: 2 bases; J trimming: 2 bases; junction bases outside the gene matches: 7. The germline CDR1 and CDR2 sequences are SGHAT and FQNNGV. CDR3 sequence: CASSLYAGTSGGNTGELFF. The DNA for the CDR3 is TGTGCCAGCAGCTTATACGCTGGGACTAGCGGGGGAAACACCGGGGAGCTGTTTTTT.

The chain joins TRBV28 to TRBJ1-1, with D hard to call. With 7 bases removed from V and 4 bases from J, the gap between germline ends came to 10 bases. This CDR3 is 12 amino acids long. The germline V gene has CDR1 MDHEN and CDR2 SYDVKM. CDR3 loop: CASTEVGTEAFF. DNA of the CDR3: TGTGCCAGCACTGAGGTGGGCACTGAAGCTTTCTTT.

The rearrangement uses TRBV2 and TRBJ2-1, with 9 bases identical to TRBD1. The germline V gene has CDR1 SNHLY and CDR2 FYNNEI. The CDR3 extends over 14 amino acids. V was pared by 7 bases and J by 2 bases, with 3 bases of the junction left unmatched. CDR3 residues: CASKGTGTYNEQFF. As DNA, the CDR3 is TGTGCCAGCAAAGGGACAGGGACCTACAATGAGCAGTTCTTC. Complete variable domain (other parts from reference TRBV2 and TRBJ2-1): EPEVTQTPSHQVTQMGQEVILRCVPISNHLYFYWYRQILGQKVEFLVSFYNNEISEKSEIFDDQFSVERPDGSNFTLKIRSTKLEDSAMYFCASKGTGTYNEQFFGPGTRLTVL.

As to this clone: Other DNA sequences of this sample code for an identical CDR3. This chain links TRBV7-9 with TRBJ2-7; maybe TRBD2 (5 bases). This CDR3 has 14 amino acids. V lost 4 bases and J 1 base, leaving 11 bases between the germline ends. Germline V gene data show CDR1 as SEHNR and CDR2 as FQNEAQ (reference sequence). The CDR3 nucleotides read TGTGCCAGCAGCTCCTCTGGGAGATCCTACGAGCAGTACTTC. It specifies CASSSSGRSYEQYF.

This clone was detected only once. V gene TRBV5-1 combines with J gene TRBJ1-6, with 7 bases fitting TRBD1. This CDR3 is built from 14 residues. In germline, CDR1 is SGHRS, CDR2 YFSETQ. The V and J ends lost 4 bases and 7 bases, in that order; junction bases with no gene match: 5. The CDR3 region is CASSIQGRNSPLHF. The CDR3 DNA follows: TGCGCCAGCAGCATACAGGGGCGCAATTCACCCCTCCACTTT.

The CDR3 sequence is CASSLSGVSSEQFF. The CDR3 coding sequence is TGTGCCAGCAGCTTGTCGGGAGTAAGTAGTGAGCAGTTCTTC. The chain recombines TRBV11-2 with TRBJ2-1, with D perhaps TRBD2 (6 bases). Germline assignment: CDR1 SGHAT and CDR2 FQNNGV. V was pared by 3 bases and J by 9 bases, with 15 bases between. CDR3 length equals 14 residues.

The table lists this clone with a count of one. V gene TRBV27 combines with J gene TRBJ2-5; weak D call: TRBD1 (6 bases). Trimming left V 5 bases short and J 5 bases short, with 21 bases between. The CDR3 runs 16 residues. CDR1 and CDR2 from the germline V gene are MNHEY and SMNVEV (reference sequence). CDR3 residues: CASSPWTVRLDETQYF. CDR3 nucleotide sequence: TGTGCCAGCAGTCCCTGGACAGTCCGCTTGGATGAGACCCAGTACTTC.

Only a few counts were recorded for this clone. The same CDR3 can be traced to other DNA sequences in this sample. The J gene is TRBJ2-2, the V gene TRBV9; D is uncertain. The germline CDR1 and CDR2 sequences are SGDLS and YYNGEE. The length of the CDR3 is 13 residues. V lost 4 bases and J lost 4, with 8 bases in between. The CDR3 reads CASSPSITGELFF. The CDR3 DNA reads TGTGCCAGCAGCCCTTCTATCACCGGGGAGCTGTTTTTT.

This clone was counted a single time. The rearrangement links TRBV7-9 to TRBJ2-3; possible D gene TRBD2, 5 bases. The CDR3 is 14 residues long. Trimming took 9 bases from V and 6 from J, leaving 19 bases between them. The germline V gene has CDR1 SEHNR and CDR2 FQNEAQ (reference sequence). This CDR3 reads CARASTISEDTQYF. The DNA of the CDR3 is TGTGCCAGAGCCTCGACTATCTCGGAGGATACGCAGTATTTT.

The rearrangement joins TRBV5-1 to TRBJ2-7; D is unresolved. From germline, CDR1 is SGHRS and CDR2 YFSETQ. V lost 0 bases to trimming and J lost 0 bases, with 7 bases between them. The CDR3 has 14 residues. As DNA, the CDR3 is TGCGCCAGCAGCTTGGGGCCCAACTCCTACGAGCAGTACTTC. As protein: CASSLGPNSYEQYF.

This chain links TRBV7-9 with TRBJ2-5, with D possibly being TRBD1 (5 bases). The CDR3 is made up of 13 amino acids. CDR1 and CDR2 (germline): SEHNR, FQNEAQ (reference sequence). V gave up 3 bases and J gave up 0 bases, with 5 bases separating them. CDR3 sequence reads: CASSLDNQETQYF. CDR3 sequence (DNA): TGTGCCAGCAGCTTGGACAACCAAGAGACCCAGTACTTC.

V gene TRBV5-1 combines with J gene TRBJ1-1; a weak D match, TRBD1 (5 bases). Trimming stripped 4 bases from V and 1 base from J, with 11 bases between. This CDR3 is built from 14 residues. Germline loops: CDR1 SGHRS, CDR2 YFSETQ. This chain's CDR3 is CASSTGQPNTEAFF. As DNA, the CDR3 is TGCGCCAGCAGCACCGGACAACCGAACACTGAAGCTTTCTTT.

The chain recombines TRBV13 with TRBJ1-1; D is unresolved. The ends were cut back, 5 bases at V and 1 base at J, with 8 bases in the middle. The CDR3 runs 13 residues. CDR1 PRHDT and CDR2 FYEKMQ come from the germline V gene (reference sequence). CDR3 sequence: CASSPLTNTEAFF. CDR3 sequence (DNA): TGTGCCAGCAGCCCTCTAACGAACACTGAAGCTTTCTTT.

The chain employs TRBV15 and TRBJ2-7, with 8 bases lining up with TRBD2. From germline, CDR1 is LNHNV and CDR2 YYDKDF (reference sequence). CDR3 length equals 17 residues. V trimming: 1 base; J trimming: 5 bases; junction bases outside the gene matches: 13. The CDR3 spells CATSRVIWSGGQNEQYF. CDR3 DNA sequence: TGTGCCACCAGCAGAGTTATCTGGTCGGGAGGGCAGAACGAGCAGTACTTC.

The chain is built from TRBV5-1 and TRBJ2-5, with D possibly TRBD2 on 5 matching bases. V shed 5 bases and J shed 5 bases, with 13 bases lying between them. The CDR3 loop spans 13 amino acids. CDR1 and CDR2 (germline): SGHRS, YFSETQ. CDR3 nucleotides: TGCGCCAGCAGAAGTAGCGCCATGGAGACCCAGTACTTC. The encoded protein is CASRSSAMETQYF.

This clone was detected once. The CDR3 sequence: CASRRGTAYEQYF. The CDR3 coding sequence is TGTGCCAGCAGGCGAGGGACAGCCTACGAGCAGTACTTC. V and J are TRBV28 and TRBJ2-7; 7 nucleotides line up with TRBD1. CDR1 and CDR2 (germline): MDHEN, SYDVKM. The CDR3 is made up of 13 amino acids. Trimming took 6 bases from V and 2 from J; bases not matched to a gene: 4.

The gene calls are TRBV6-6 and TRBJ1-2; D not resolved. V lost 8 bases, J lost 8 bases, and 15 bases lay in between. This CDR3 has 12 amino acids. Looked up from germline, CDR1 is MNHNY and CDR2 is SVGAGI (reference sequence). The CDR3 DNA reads TGTGCCAGCCGCGGGGAACGGGAGGGCTACACCTTC. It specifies CASRGEREGYTF.

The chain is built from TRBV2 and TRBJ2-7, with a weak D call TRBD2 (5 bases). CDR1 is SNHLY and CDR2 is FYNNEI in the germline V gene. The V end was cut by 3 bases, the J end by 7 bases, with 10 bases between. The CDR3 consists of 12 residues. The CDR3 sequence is CASSEFGDEQYF. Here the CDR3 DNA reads TGTGCCAGCAGTGAGTTCGGGGATGAGCAGTACTTC.

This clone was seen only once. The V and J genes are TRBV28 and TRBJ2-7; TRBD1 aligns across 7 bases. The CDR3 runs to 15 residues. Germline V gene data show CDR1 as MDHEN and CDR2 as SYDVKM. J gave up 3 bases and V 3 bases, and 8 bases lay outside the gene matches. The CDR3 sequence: CASSFNRDRHYEQYF. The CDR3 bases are TGTGCCAGCAGTTTCAACCGGGACAGACACTACGAGCAGTACTTC.

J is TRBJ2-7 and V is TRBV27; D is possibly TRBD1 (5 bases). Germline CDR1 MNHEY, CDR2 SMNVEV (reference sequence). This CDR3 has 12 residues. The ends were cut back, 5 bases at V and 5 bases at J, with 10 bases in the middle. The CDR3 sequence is CASSKGVNEQYF. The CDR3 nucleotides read TGTGCCAGCAGTAAAGGGGTCAACGAGCAGTACTTC.

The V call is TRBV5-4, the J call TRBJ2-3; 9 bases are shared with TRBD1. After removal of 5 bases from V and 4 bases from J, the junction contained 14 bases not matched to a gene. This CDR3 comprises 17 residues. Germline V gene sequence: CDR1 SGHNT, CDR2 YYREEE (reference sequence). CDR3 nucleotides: TGTGCCAGCAGTGACGAACCGGGACAGGGAATCGCAGATACGCAGTATTTT. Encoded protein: CASSDEPGQGIADTQYF.

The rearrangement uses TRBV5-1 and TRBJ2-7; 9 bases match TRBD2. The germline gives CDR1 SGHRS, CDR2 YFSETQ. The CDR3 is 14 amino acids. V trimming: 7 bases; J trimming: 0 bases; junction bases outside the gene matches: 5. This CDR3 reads CASGQTSGSYEQYF. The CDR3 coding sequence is TGCGCCAGCGGTCAGACTAGCGGCTCCTACGAGCAGTACTTC.